This T cell receptor beta chain stems from a study of blood T cell repertoires in COVID-19. Study-level background: The United States, Italy and Spain supplied acute and convalescent COVID-19 samples. Nucleic acid was either cDNA or gDNA, and it came from T cells, B-cell-depleted T cells, or PBMCs.

The CDR3 loop spans 15 amino acids. V lost 1 base and J 0 bases, leaving 8 bases between the germline ends. CDR1 is SGHTS and CDR2 is YDEGEE in the germline V gene. Source study methods: Amplification from reference gene primers served as the basis for estimated nucleated cell counts. Produced via immunoSEQ multiplex PCR; TCRdb's table is partial and in-frame only. D and trimming were read from the DNA, whereas the V and J calls and clone size are those reported in that table. The data show under 55,000 clones, with about nine tenths seen just once and roughly an eighth held by the top ten. The sample comprised peripheral blood. The chain uses TRBV5-8 and TRBJ1-3; D remains ambiguous. The TCR comes from a human donor in a cohort sampled during active COVID-19. CDR3 sequence (DNA): TGTGCCAGCAGCTTGTGGTTGAGCTCTGGAAACACCATATATTTT. It translates to CASSLWLSSGNTIYF.